The rows below give T cell receptor beta chains drawn from one sample of a study of cytomegalovirus exposure and HLA in healthy donors. Sequenced by immunoSEQ multiplex PCR; TCRdb stores in-frame clones only, minus some. The table has approximately 90,000 clones, 85% seen once; the top ten hold 6.5% to 8.5%. Specimen: PBMCs. Receptors originate from a man aged 35-49 years in good health and CMV-seropositive. CDR3s include the opening cysteine and the closing phenylalanine or tryptophan. D genes are given only for firm matches. Clone size is not always given. Where it is, it says once, few, many or a class for expanded clones.

j_call clone_size d_call v_call cdr3_length cdr3_aa cdr3_nt
TRBJ1-6 NA NA TRBV28 14 CASLAGMFNSPLHF TGTGCCAGCTTAGCAGGGATGTTTAATTCACCCCTCCACTTT
TRBJ2-7 NA NA TRBV6-6 11 CASSPNYEQYF TGTGCCAGCAGCCCCAACTACGAGCAGTACTTC
TRBJ2-2 once NA TRBV10-1 14 CASRSQGDTGELFF TGCGCCAGCAGGTCGCAGGGCGACACCGGGGAGCTGTTTTTT
TRBJ2-7 NA TRBD2 TRBV2 15 CASSEVGIAGGEQYF TGTGCCAGCAGTGAAGTAGGGATAGCGGGAGGGGAGCAGTACTTC
TRBJ2-3 NA TRBD2 TRBV9 14 CASSPSGRIDTQYF TGTGCCAGTAGTCCTAGCGGGAGAATAGATACGCAGTATTTT
TRBJ2-1 NA TRBD1 TRBV29-1 13 CSVGTGSPDEQFF TGCAGCGTCGGGACAGGTTCCCCCGATGAGCAGTTCTTC
TRBJ1-2 NA NA TRBV18 15 CASSPRPGSDYGYTF TGTGCCAGCTCACCACGGCCGGGGAGCGACTATGGCTACACCTTC
TRBJ1-6 NA TRBD1 TRBV5-1 14 CASSLGQGNSPLHF TGCGCCAGCAGCCTAGGACAGGGCAACTCACCCCTCCACTTT
TRBJ1-3 NA TRBD1 TRBV2 14 CASRADRGENTIYF TGTGCCAGCAGGGCCGACAGGGGAGAAAACACCATATATTTT
TRBJ1-5 NA NA TRBV4-1 15 CASSQVGGGNQPQHF TGCGCCAGCAGCCAAGTCGGGGGGGGCAATCAGCCCCAGCATTTT
TRBJ2-7 few NA TRBV15 15 CATSRGGVERYEQYF TGTGCCACCAGCAGAGGCGGGGTAGAGCGTTACGAGCAGTACTTC
TRBJ1-3 NA NA TRBV18 15 CASSPQASSGNTIYF TGTGCCAGCTCACCGCAGGCCAGCTCTGGAAACACCATATATTTT
TRBJ2-2 NA NA TRBV19 14 CASKGGGNTGELFF TGTGCCAGTAAAGGGGGGGGGAACACCGGGGAGCTGTTTTTT
TRBJ2-7 NA NA TRBV30 13 CAWTVARGYEQYF TGTGCCTGGACCGTCGCTAGAGGCTACGAGCAGTACTTC
TRBJ2-5 NA NA TRBV29-1 10 CSVEGETQYF TGCAGCGTAGAGGGAGAGACCCAGTACTTC
TRBJ2-7 once TRBD1 TRBV5-5 13 CASSFTGGYEQYF TGTGCCAGCAGCTTTACAGGGGGCTACGAGCAGTACTTC
TRBJ2-3 NA TRBD2 TRBV7-6 16 CASSGTSGRTRDTQYF TGTGCCAGCTCCGGGACTAGCGGGAGGACCAGGGATACGCAGTATTTT
TRBJ2-1 NA NA TRBV5-6 12 CASSYLSNEQFF TGTGCCAGCAGCTATTTATCGAATGAGCAGTTCTTC
TRBJ1-1 NA NA TRBV11-2 13 CASRLGGSTEAFF TGTGCCAGCAGATTAGGAGGGAGCACTGAAGCTTTCTTT
TRBJ1-3 NA NA TRBV5-6 12 CASSFSGNTIYF TGTGCCAGCAGCTTTTCGGGAAACACCATATATTTT
TRBJ2-1 NA TRBD2 TRBV2 15 CASRRGLAGGPRQFF TGTGCCAGCAGAAGGGGTCTAGCGGGAGGGCCGCGGCAGTTCTTC
TRBJ2-1 few TRBD1 TRBV7-2 15 CASSLPDRRYNEQFF TGTGCCAGCAGCTTACCGGACAGGCGTTACAATGAGCAGTTCTTC
TRBJ2-2 NA TRBD2 TRBV5-1 16 CASSLVAGEGTGELFF TGCGCCAGCAGCTTGGTAGCGGGCGAGGGAACCGGGGAGCTGTTTTTT
TRBJ1-2 NA NA TRBV15 16 CATSSYRDHRQYGYTF TGTGCCACCAGCAGCTACCGCGATCACAGGCAGTATGGCTACACCTTC
TRBJ2-1 NA NA TRBV4-2 16 CASSQDLVVSYNEQFF TGTGCCAGCAGCCAAGATTTAGTGGTCTCCTACAATGAGCAGTTCTTC
TRBJ2-6 NA TRBD1 TRBV4-2 19 CASSQLTGQGKLGANVLTF TGTGCCAGCAGCCAACTTACTGGACAGGGTAAGCTTGGGGCCAACGTCCTGACTTTC
TRBJ1-1 NA NA TRBV7-3 15 CASSLTGRPGGEAFF TGTGCCAGCAGCTTAACGGGAAGACCCGGGGGAGAGGCTTTCTTT
TRBJ1-2 NA TRBD1 TRBV4-1 13 CASSQDSRGQNTF TGCGCCAGCAGCCAAGATAGCAGGGGGCAGAACACCTTC
TRBJ1-1 NA NA TRBV2 14 CASSEGGEDTEAFF TGTGCCAGCAGTGAAGGGGGGGAGGACACTGAAGCTTTCTTT
TRBJ2-3 NA TRBD1 TRBV9 18 CASSVGPGGQDGTDTQYF TGTGCCAGCAGCGTGGGGCCAGGGGGTCAGGACGGCACAGATACGCAGTATTTT